This T cell receptor beta chain is drawn from a study of T cells in Graves' hyperthyroidism and ophthalmopathy. Concerning this clonotype itself: Its antigen remains unknown. A much larger clone is a single base away; this may be a read error.

Researchers took RNA transcripts and amplified the TCR beta CDR3 regions from them. When the TCR CDR3 underwent first-round RT-PCR, the HTBI primer set was used. One entry per CDR3 protein results from TCRdb running MiXCR on the multiplex PCR reads. The sample contains approximately 690,000 distinct CDR3 sequences, around 13% of which appear only once. Study observations and caveats: The model identified upcoming ophthalmopathy a median 6.5 months ahead of onset.

Germline V gene sequence: CDR1 LNHDA, CDR2 SQIVND (reference sequence). This CDR3 region has 12 residues. V shed 7 bases and J shed 2 bases, with 6 bases lying between them. Sequenced sample: blood. The clonotype originates from a woman between 45 and 65 years old with Graves' ophthalmopathy. The rearrangement uses TRBV19 and TRBJ1-5; unclear D gene. The CDR3 coding sequence is TGTGCCAGTATGATGGGCAATCAGCCCCAGCATTTT. Residues: CASMMGNQPQHF.